A single sample is the source of the 28 T cell receptor beta chains below, sequenced in a study of early T cells in non-severe SARS-CoV-2 infection. Using its own MiXCR run on the 5' RACE reads, TCRdb lists one record per CDR3 protein. In the table there are under 140,000 distinct CDR3 sequences, 10% to 15% of which are singletons. The sample consisted of whole blood, taken at baseline. The receptor set was obtained from an adult who was a healthcare worker with PCR-confirmed SARS-CoV-2 infection or an uninfected control (not recorded which).

The sample holds a few counts of this clonotype. The chain has TRBV20-1 and TRBJ1-4, with 9 positions matching TRBD1. The CDR3 loop spans 13 amino acids. Germline-derived CDR1 and CDR2 are DFQATT and SNEGSKA (reference sequence). With 4 bases clipped from V and 5 bases from J, the junction kept 2 bases outside the gene matches. This chain's CDR3 is CSANRGRNEKLFF. CDR3 bases: TGCAGTGCTAACAGGGGGCGGAATGAAAAACTGTTTTTT.

This clonotype was picked up many times. The chain carries TRBV7-3 and TRBJ1-1; 7 positions match TRBD1. With 4 bases clipped from V and 2 bases from J, the junction kept 7 bases outside the gene matches. Looked up from germline, CDR1 is SGHTA and CDR2 is FQGTGA. This CDR3 is 15 amino acids long. As DNA, the CDR3 is TGTGCCAGCAGCTCGACGGACAGGTCTAACACTGAAGCTTTCTTT. Translating it yields CASSSTDRSNTEAFF.

This clonotype was counted only a few times. The CDR3 region has the DNA TGTGCCAGTAGTGGGGCTCATAGTATAACGAATGAGCAGTTCTTC. Amino acids: CASSGAHSITNEQFF. The chain recombines TRBV19 with TRBJ2-1; perhaps TRBD1 as D (5 bases). The CDR3 sequence is 15 residues long. The V and J ends lost 5 bases and 7 bases respectively, with 18 bases between them. Looked up from germline, CDR1 is LNHDA and CDR2 is SQIVND (reference sequence).

This clonotype was seen only a few times. The chain combines TRBV25-1 with TRBJ2-7; TRBD1 might be the D (6 bases). CDR3 length: 16 residues. The germline gives CDR1 MGHDK, CDR2 SYGVNS. Trimming cost V 2 bases and J 6 bases, with 20 bases left between them. The CDR3 loop is CASSEKRQALGGEQYF. The CDR3 region has the DNA TGTGCCAGCAGTGAAAAGAGGCAGGCCCTAGGGGGCGAGCAGTACTTC.

This clonotype was picked up a small number of times. The chain employs TRBV14 and TRBJ2-6, with D perhaps matching TRBD1 or TRBD2 (6 bases each). Germline CDR1 SGHDN, CDR2 FVKESK. The CDR3 spans 16 residues. Trimming shortened V by 4 bases and J by 0 bases, and 10 bases separated the two germline ends. CDR3 nucleotides: TGTGCCAGCAGCCGGGGGGCGCACTCTGGGGCCAACGTCCTGACTTTC. Its translation: CASSRGAHSGANVLTF.

This sequence joins TRBV20-1 and TRBJ2-1; possibly TRBD2 for D (5 bases). CDR1 is DFQATT, CDR2 SNEGSKA, per germline (reference sequence). The CDR3 length is 14 residues. The ends were cut back, 5 bases at V and 0 bases at J, with 11 bases in the middle. The CDR3 DNA sequence: TGCAGTGCTCCCGGGGAAAGCTCCTACAATGAGCAGTTCTTC. Translated: CSAPGESSYNEQFF.

This clonotype was found many times. The chain uses TRBV5-1 and TRBJ2-4; D not certain. V was shortened by 0 bases and J by 1 base, with 8 bases between the two germline ends. Germline V CDR1 and CDR2: SGHRS, YFSETQ. The CDR3 has 15 amino acids. The CDR3 region has the DNA TGCGCCAGCAGCTTGGATTTAGGGGCCAAAAACATTCAGTACTTC. It translates to CASSLDLGAKNIQYF.

The table lists this clonotype with a few counts. The genes are TRBV10-2 and TRBJ2-7, with no clear D. Germline values: CDR1 WSHSY, CDR2 SAAADI. V dropped 3 bases and J dropped 0 bases, with 9 bases sitting between them. The CDR3 is made up of 14 amino acids. The CDR3 nucleotides are TGCGCCAGCAGTGACTGGACCGGCTCCTACGAGCAGTACTTC. Translating it yields CASSDWTGSYEQYF.

The rearrangement uses TRBV5-1 and TRBJ1-1, with D possibly being TRBD1 (5 bases). CDR1 and CDR2 from the germline V gene are SGHRS and YFSETQ. V was pared by 4 bases and J by 0 bases, with 16 bases between. The CDR3 extends over 16 amino acids. CDR3 amino acids: CASSPGRGQVNTEAFF. The CDR3 region has the DNA TGCGCCAGCAGCCCCGGTCGGGGCCAGGTGAACACTGAAGCTTTCTTT.

This clonotype was seen many times. V usage is TRBV2 and J usage is TRBJ2-3, with D uncertain. CDR3 length: 12 amino acids. Germline lookup yields CDR1 SNHLY and CDR2 FYNNEI. V was trimmed by 6 bases and J by 4 bases, leaving 8 bases between them. CDR3 nucleotide sequence: TGTGCCAGCAGGGACCGGGCAGATACGCAGTATTTT. It codes for CASRDRADTQYF.

This clonotype was detected ten times or more. The chain employs TRBV6-1 and TRBJ1-2; D is ambiguous. From germline, CDR1 is MNHNS and CDR2 SASEGT. V was cut by 2 bases and J by 0 bases, with 13 bases left in between. The CDR3 contains 16 residues. The CDR3 DNA sequence: TGTGCCAGCAGTGAAAATTCCGGGATCGCTAACTATGGCTACACCTTC. Amino acids: CASSENSGIANYGYTF.

V is TRBV12-3 or TRBV12-4 and J is TRBJ2-7; D unresolved. Trimming removed 8 bases from V and 2 bases from J, with 7 bases in between. The CDR3 consists of 11 residues. As DNA, the CDR3 is TGTGCCAGCGGCCGTCCCTACGAGCAGTACTTC. Translating gives CASGRPYEQYF.

This clonotype was recorded many times. This rearrangement joins TRBV14 to TRBJ1-1; no reliable D call. The V end lost 0 bases, the J end lost 0 bases, and 11 bases lay between the germline ends. Germline CDR1 and CDR2: SGHDN and FVKESK. The CDR3 totals 16 residues. The CDR3 nucleotides are TGTGCCAGCAGCCAAGATCGAAGAGTCATGAACACTGAAGCTTTCTTT. Protein: CASSQDRRVMNTEAFF. Supplemented by reference TRBV14 and TRBJ1-1, the full variable domain reads EAGVTQFPSHSVIEKGQTVTLRCDPISGHDNLYWYRRVMGKEIKFLLHFVKESKQDESGMPNNRFLAERTGGTYSTLKVQPAELEDSGVYFCASSQDRRVMNTEAFFGQGTRLTVV.

This clonotype was counted between two and nine times. The CDR3 bases are TGTGCCAGCAGTGAATACGGGGGCACGTCTTCTAGAAAACTGTTTTTT. The encoded protein is CASSEYGGTSSRKLFF. This rearrangement joins TRBV25-1 to TRBJ1-4, with TRBD1 as a possible D gene (6 bases). The CDR3 consists of 16 residues. Germline V gives CDR1 MGHDK, CDR2 SYGVNS. The V and J ends lost 0 bases and 10 bases respectively, with 18 bases between them.

This clonotype was recorded a few times. The chain employs TRBV2 and TRBJ2-3; D possibly matches TRBD1 or TRBD2 (5 bases each). The germline V gene encodes CDR1 SNHLY and CDR2 FYNNEI. V dropped 6 bases and J dropped 5 bases, with 12 bases sitting between them. This CDR3 has 13 amino acids. CDR3 amino acids: CASRRGPEDTQYF. CDR3 in DNA: TGTGCCAGCAGGAGGGGACCGGAAGATACGCAGTATTTT.

This clonotype was observed a few times. The chain combines TRBV27 with TRBJ1-2, with a weak D call TRBD1 (6 bases). The V gene lost 0 bases and the J gene lost 6 bases, with 17 bases spanning the gap. CDR1 and CDR2 (germline): MNHEY, SMNVEV (reference sequence). CDR3 length: 16 amino acids. The CDR3 nucleotides read TGTGCCAGCAGTTTATCGCCGGGGGGCGCTTGGCATGGCTACACCTTC. It specifies CASSLSPGGAWHGYTF.

The CDR3, as DNA: TGTGCCAGCTCACCAGGGACCCCTGATACGCAGTATTTT. Translated: CASSPGTPDTQYF. The V gene is TRBV18, the J gene TRBJ2-3; D could derive from TRBD1 or TRBD2 (5 bases each). Germline values: CDR1 KGHSH, CDR2 LQKENI. V was pared by 2 bases and J by 6 bases, with 9 bases between. The CDR3 covers 13 residues.

This clonotype was detected ten times or more. This chain connects TRBV27 to TRBJ2-7; TRBD2 aligns across 8 bases. V trimming: 5 bases; J trimming: 2 bases; junction bases outside the gene matches: 17. From germline, CDR1 is MNHEY and CDR2 SMNVEV (reference sequence). This CDR3 spans 18 amino acids. For the CDR3, the DNA is TGTGCCAGCAGTCAAACCGCCACCCTCAGCGGGAGCGCCTACGAGCAGTACTTC. The encoded protein is CASSQTATLSGSAYEQYF.

This chain links TRBV20-1 with TRBJ2-3, with 10 bases fitting TRBD2. J lost 2 bases, V lost 1 base, and 6 bases had no gene match. The CDR3 is 16 residues long. Germline V CDR1 and CDR2: DFQATT, SNEGSKA (reference sequence). The CDR3 coding sequence is TGCAGTGCTAGAGTCCTTCTAGCGGGGGACACAGATACGCAGTATTTT. It specifies CSARVLLAGDTDTQYF.

This clonotype has more than one count but fewer than ten. V is TRBV5-1 and J is TRBJ2-3, with D possibly TRBD2 on 6 matching bases. Germline-derived CDR1 and CDR2 are SGHRS and YFSETQ. V was clipped by 0 bases and J by 4 bases, with 12 bases between them. The CDR3 extends over 15 amino acids. The CDR3 region is CASSLVGGWSDTQYF. CDR3 DNA sequence: TGCGCCAGCAGCTTGGTCGGGGGTTGGTCAGATACGCAGTATTTT.

There are a few counts of this clonotype. The chain uses TRBV7-3 and TRBJ2-2, with 7 bases fitting TRBD1. The CDR3 extends over 16 amino acids. V was clipped by 5 bases and J by 5 bases; unmatched bases: 11. Germline V gene sequence: CDR1 SGHTA, CDR2 FQGTGA. CDR3 region: CASSLLGGPFTGELFF. In nucleotides, the CDR3 is TGTGCCAGCAGCCTCCTAGGGGGCCCTTTTACCGGGGAGCTGTTTTTT. The full variable domain, in which reference TRBV7-3 and TRBJ2-2 provide the parts outside the CDR3, is GAGVSQTPSNKVTEKGKYVELRCDPISGHTALYWYRQSLGQGPEFLIYFQGTGAADDSGLPNDRFFAVRPEGSVSTLKIQRTERGDSAVYLCASSLLGGPFTGELFFGEGSRLTVL.

There are a few counts of this clonotype. The rearrangement uses TRBV28 and TRBJ1-2; D gene ambiguous. The V end lost 3 bases, the J end lost 6 bases, and 20 bases lay between the germline ends. From germline, CDR1 is MDHEN and CDR2 SYDVKM. The CDR3 sequence is 16 residues long. CDR3 protein: CASSFGITGGSHGYTF. The CDR3 DNA sequence: TGTGCCAGCAGTTTCGGGATCACGGGAGGGAGTCATGGCTACACCTTC.

The chain combines TRBV5-6 with TRBJ1-2; D is unresolved. The V end lost 2 bases, the J end lost 8 bases, and 13 bases lay between the germline ends. Germline CDR1 reads SGHDT; CDR2 reads YYEEEE. CDR3 length equals 13 residues. CDR3 nucleotides: TGTGCCAGCAGCTTTTCTAGAGTCGCCGGCTACACCTTC. This translates into CASSFSRVAGYTF.

The chain is built from TRBV4-1 and TRBJ2-1, with 8 bases identical to TRBD2. The CDR3 runs 19 residues. The V segment lost 1 base and the J segment 0 bases; nucleotides outside the gene matches: 11. Germline CDR1 reads MGHRA; CDR2 reads YSYEKL. The CDR3: CASSQGYVREGRSYNEQFF. The CDR3 DNA reads as TGCGCCAGCAGCCAAGGATATGTACGGGAGGGCCGCTCCTACAATGAGCAGTTCTTC.

The genes are TRBV11-3 and TRBJ2-5, with TRBD1 matching 7 bases. CDR1 and CDR2 from the germline V gene are SGHNT and YENEEA. J gave up 5 bases and V 3 bases, and 9 bases lay outside the gene matches. The CDR3 spans 15 residues. CDR3 DNA sequence: TGTGCCAGCAGCTTCGGGCAGGGGGTACAGGAGACCCAGTACTTC. It yields the protein CASSFGQGVQETQYF.

The J gene is TRBJ1-1, the V gene TRBV28; D gene ambiguous. In germline, CDR1 is MDHEN, CDR2 SYDVKM. The CDR3 is 14 residues long. The V gene lost 5 bases and the J gene lost 5 bases, with 15 bases spanning the gap. CDR3 amino acids: CASSRISIRTEAFF. Here the CDR3 DNA reads TGTGCCAGCAGTCGTATCTCCATTCGGACTGAAGCTTTCTTT.

The V gene is TRBV7-9, the J gene TRBJ2-7, with D possibly being TRBD2 (5 bases). The germline gives CDR1 SEHNR, CDR2 FQNEAQ (reference sequence). This CDR3 has 14 residues. Trimming shortened V by 5 bases and J by 0 bases, and 11 bases separated the two germline ends. In nucleotides, the CDR3 is TGTGCCAGCAGCCTCGAGGGCCGCTCCTACGAGCAGTACTTC. This translates into CASSLEGRSYEQYF.

Only a few counts were recorded for this clonotype. The chain has TRBV12-3 or TRBV12-4 and TRBJ1-1; D unclear. Between the trimmed V and J ends, which lost 3 bases and 4 bases, there was a span of 9 bases. This CDR3 region has 13 residues. CDR3 coding DNA: TGTGCCAGCAGTTTGCTGGTCGGCACTGAAGCTTTCTTT. Translating it yields CASSLLVGTEAFF.